Listed here are 7 T cell receptor beta chains from one sample, sequenced in a study of blood T cell repertoires in COVID-19. Only in-frame clones appear in the TCRdb table, and some are missing; sequencing was by immunoSEQ multiplex PCR. The repertoire holds hundreds of thousands of clones, with roughly 80% as singletons. Sequencing was carried out using peripheral blood. Receptor source: a woman aged 80 or older with acute or convalescent COVID-19.

This chain links TRBV18 with TRBJ2-3; D is possibly TRBD1 (6 bases). The CDR3 loop spans 16 amino acids. The germline V gene encodes CDR1 KGHSH and CDR2 LQKENI. Trimming took off 1 base at V and 0 bases at J, with 11 bases between the two ends. The CDR3 sequence is CASSPLGQSSTDTQYF. CDR3 sequence (DNA): TGTGCCAGCTCACCACTTGGACAGTCTAGCACAGATACGCAGTATTTT.

This clone was observed once. This chain connects TRBV3-1 (or the pseudogene TRBV3-2) to TRBJ1-4; no reliable D call. The germline CDR1 and CDR2 sequences are LGHDT and YNNKEL (reference sequence). V was trimmed by 1 base and J by 3 bases, leaving 12 bases between them. There are 16 residues in the CDR3. CDR3 protein: CASSQGWAGPNEKLFF. CDR3 in DNA: TGTGCCAGCAGCCAAGGGTGGGCAGGCCCTAATGAAAAACTGTTTTTT.

This clone appeared a few times. The V call is TRBV6-2 or TRBV6-3, the J call TRBJ2-7; no definite D call. In germline, CDR1 is MNHEY, CDR2 SVGEGT. V shed 5 bases and J shed 3 bases, with 11 bases lying between them. The length of the CDR3 is 13 residues. CDR3 protein: CASSAHPLYEQYF. The CDR3 region has the DNA TGTGCCAGCAGTGCACACCCCCTCTACGAGCAGTACTTC.

The chain is built from TRBV5-1 and TRBJ2-2; D gene ambiguous. Germline V gene data show CDR1 as SGHRS and CDR2 as YFSETQ. The CDR3 has 12 residues. With 5 bases removed from V and 6 bases from J, the gap between germline ends came to 8 bases. The chain's CDR3 is CASSMLAGELFF. For the CDR3, the DNA is TGCGCCAGCAGTATGTTAGCCGGGGAGCTGTTTTTT.

Of note for this clone: The sample holds other DNA sequences that translate to the same CDR3. The CDR3 DNA reads as TGTGCCAGCAGTTTCGGGGGGACTGAAGCTTTCTTT. Translating it yields CASSFGGTEAFF. The chain recombines TRBV28 with TRBJ1-1, with D perhaps matching TRBD1 (5 bases). The V gene's germline CDR1 is MDHEN and CDR2 SYDVKM. CDR3 length: 12 residues. The germline V and J ends were trimmed by 3 bases and 5 bases, with 7 bases remaining between them.

This rearrangement joins TRBV28 to TRBJ2-3, with 13 bases lining up with TRBD2. Trimming cost V 2 bases and J 4 bases; bases outside gene matches: 9. CDR3 length: 18 residues. Germline CDR1 and CDR2: MDHEN and SYDVKM. The DNA for the CDR3 is TGTGCCAGCAGTTTAGGACTAGCGGGGGACAGACGAGCAGATACGCAGTATTTT. It is translated as CASSLGLAGDRRADTQYF.

The V call is TRBV3-1 (or the pseudogene TRBV3-2), the J call TRBJ1-2; 11 bases agree with TRBD1. Germline values: CDR1 LGHDT, CDR2 YNNKEL (reference sequence). CDR3 size: 16 residues. J lost 7 bases, V lost 4 bases, and 11 bases had no gene match. The CDR3 nucleotides are TGTGCCAGCAGCCCGCGGACAGGGGGCGGAACTTTTGGCTACACCTTC. It specifies CASSPRTGGGTFGYTF.